The sequence of this T cell receptor beta chain was determined in a study of Ad26.COV2.S vaccination and SARS-CoV-2 variants. The overall study: By the intramuscular route, Ad26.COV2.S was given once, or twice 56 days apart.

As for treatment: 15 to 20 received Ad26.COV2.S at low or high dose, single or two shots; roughly five received placebo; per-sample allocation not given. Collection of the samples took place on day 63 after the first injection of vaccine or placebo. Based in Boston, the donor was an adult of 18-55 years. The assay was immunoSEQ multiplex PCR, and TCRdb's table has in-frame clones only and misses some. This table has a few hundred thousand clones, roughly 90% appearing once. This clone was observed once. The TCR sequence derives from a person between 18 and 59 years old who received the Ad26.COV2.S COVID-19 vaccine or a placebo. Sequenced here: peripheral blood, sampled in a trial of Ad26.COV2.S vaccine versus placebo.

CDR3 nucleotides: TGTGCCAGTAACAGCCGTCGAGAGCTGTTTTTT. Residues: CASNSRRELFF. The V call is TRBV5-6, the J call TRBJ2-2, with D unresolved. Germline values: CDR1 SGHDT, CDR2 YYEEEE. V shed 8 bases and J shed 11 bases, with 13 bases lying between them. This CDR3 has 11 amino acids.